These T cell receptor beta chains were read from a single sample in a study of early stage breast cancer tumors. TCRdb keeps only in-frame clones here, not all; method: immunoSEQ multiplex PCR. The sample contains 27,000 or so clones, just under 85% of which appear only once. The sample was blood. The receptor source for this set is a person aged 45 to 59 with breast cancer. Each CDR3 is given with its conserved first and last residue.

v_call,j_call,cdr3_aa
TRBV18,TRBJ2-3,CASSPTQRGATDTQYF
TRBV20-1,TRBJ2-5,CSARALDSQYF
TRBV30,TRBJ2-5,CAWSRGLVGETQYF
TRBV7-8,TRBJ2-7,CASSLGTISYEQYF
TRBV29-1,TRBJ2-7,CSVARYSGRNSYEQYF
TRBV7-2,TRBJ2-1,CASNPGRGRSSFNEQFF
TRBV27,TRBJ1-2,CASSPPGQGAGYTF
TRBV7-9,TRBJ1-6,CASSLNPYNSPLHF
TRBV5-5,TRBJ1-2,CASSFGSNYGYTF
TRBV29-1,TRBJ2-7,CSVDGGQGSYEQYF
TRBV11-3,TRBJ2-1,CASSLGLGGRNEQFF
TRBV18,TRBJ2-7,CASSPGQELEQYF
TRBV9,TRBJ1-6,CASSGGYNSPLHF
TRBV19,TRBJ2-2,CASSIRIHRERGTGELFF
TRBV27,TRBJ2-7,CASSLGEVSRVQYF